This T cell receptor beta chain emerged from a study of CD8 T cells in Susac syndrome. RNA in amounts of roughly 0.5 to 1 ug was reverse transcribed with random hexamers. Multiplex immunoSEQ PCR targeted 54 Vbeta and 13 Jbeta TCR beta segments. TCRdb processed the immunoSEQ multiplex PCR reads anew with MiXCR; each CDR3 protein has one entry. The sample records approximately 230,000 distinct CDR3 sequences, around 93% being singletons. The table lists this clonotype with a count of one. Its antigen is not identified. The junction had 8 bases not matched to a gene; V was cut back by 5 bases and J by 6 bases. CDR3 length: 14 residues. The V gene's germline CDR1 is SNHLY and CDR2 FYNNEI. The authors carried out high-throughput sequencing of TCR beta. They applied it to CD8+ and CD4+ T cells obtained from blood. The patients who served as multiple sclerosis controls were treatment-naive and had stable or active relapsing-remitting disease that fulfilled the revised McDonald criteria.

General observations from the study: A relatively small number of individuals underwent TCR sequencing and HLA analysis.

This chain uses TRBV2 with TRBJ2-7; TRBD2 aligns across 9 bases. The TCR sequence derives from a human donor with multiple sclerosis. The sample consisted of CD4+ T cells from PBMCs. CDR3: CASSPFKAGGEQYV. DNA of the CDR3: TGTGCCAGCAGTCCCTTTAAAGCGGGAGGCGAGCAGTACGTC.